This T cell receptor (beta chain) was captured in a study of T cell repertoires in cytomegalovirus infection (dated by TCRdb to between 2019 and 2020). Background on the whole study: Donor HLA type was relevant to the analysis, as public TCR beta signatures indicated carriage of CMV infection together with the matching HLA type.

From the cysteine through the phenylalanine, the CDR3 covers 16 amino acids. Left in the record is the CDR3 DNA by itself, 48 bases read in frame from the first base. CDR1 and CDR2, per the germline V gene, are ENHRY and SYGVKD. V and J are truncated by 0 bases and 3 bases respectively, leaving an intervening sequence of 9 bases. The listed sequencing device is Illumina HiSeq 1500. TCRdb trimmed the raw reads at Q25, called clones with MiXCR and kept productive beta chains. Entries that share a CDR3 protein sequence are merged under the most common genes and DNA. Present in this sample are 200,000 to 250,000 distinct CDR3 sequences, roughly 22% of which were seen just once. Together, the top ten hold approximately 18% of the sample. This clonotype showed up just a few times. Which antigen it targets is not known. No clone much larger than this one lies a single base away; base qualities are absent. On the study overall, not on this receptor specifically: In both this cohort and an independent roughly 350-donor cohort, the cumulative frequency of public TCR beta family members distinguished carriers of CMV infection plus the relevant HLA type. The ex vivo response was dominated by HLA-C-restricted CMV-specific TCR beta clonotypes, which also provided the single most frequent clonotype in two of eight donors.

Sequencing input: CD8+ T cells from PBMCs. The V and J segments used are TRBV10-3 and TRBJ1-6, and possibly TRBD1, on 6 matching bases. The clonotype comes from a human donor in good health (CMV status not recorded). Some clones in this sample may be carry-over from other donors' samples. The CDR3 has the sequence CAISESRGGYNSPLHF. The DNA sequence follows: TGTGCCATCAGTGAGTCGAGAGGGGGCTATAATTCACCCCTCCACTTT.